The source of this T cell receptor beta chain is a study of OX40 agonist ivuxolimab in advanced cancers. Some background on the complete study: The costimulatory receptor OX40 (CD134) was targeted by ivuxolimab, a fully human IgG2 agonistic monoclonal antibody. Intravenous ivuxolimab was administered to patients every 2 weeks at six dose levels: 0.01, 0.1, 0.3, 1.5, 3 and 10 mg/kg. Of the approximately 50 dose-escalation patients, hepatocellular carcinoma was present in roughly 19, melanoma in roughly 15, renal cell carcinoma in 9 and head and neck cancer in 9. In the dose-escalation cohort, 82.7% of patients were male, and the mean age was around 60 years with a range of roughly 20 to 80. Prior anti-PD-1, anti-PD-L1 or anti-CTLA-4 therapy was permitted, and checkpoint inhibitors had been received by around 40% of dose-escalation patients. Partial responses occurred in three dose-escalation patients: two with cutaneous melanoma and one with hepatocellular carcinoma. The point of sequencing TCRbeta in the periphery was to test whether ivuxolimab changed TCR sequence diversity and drove clonal T-cell expansion. The monotherapy dose-escalation portion (N = 52 patients) of the phase I ivuxolimab trial is reported in the paper.

Points on this clone: It has no known antigen specificity. Qualities for individual bases were not recorded, and no much larger clone is one base off.

Paper-wide results and their limitations: The antigen specificity of the clonally expanded peripheral T cells was not determined. In the 0.1-3.0 mg/kg groups, partial responders were among the patients with the lowest normalized peripheral clonal expansion, particularly in CD8+ T cells. At doses of 0.1 to 3.0 mg/kg, clonal expansion of both CD4+ and CD8+ blood T cells was observed from baseline to week 6. Low levels of normalized T-cell clonal expansion were also seen in some patients who did not respond. After ivuxolimab, more expanded clones were found on average in CD8+ T cells than in CD4+ T cells.

To sequence the TCRbeta CDR3 region, genomic DNA was isolated from the sorted cells. The immunoSEQ Assay was used for sequencing of TCRbeta CDR3 regions. The table comes from immuneACCESS by way of TCRdb, which keeps in-frame sequences with V and J called. Part of the clones is missing from these tables; in studies checked, under half for an unresolved V gene and the rest for unknown reasons. This sample holds roughly 61,000 clones; approximately 86% were observed only once. The ten largest account for approximately 0.57% of the sample. V and J are trimmed by 3 bases and 0 bases, and the gene matches miss 2 bases of the junction. Reading the germline V gene (reference sequence) gives CDR1 SEHNR and CDR2 FQNEAQ. The CDR3 contains 15 residues, cysteine and phenylalanine counted. This entry keeps only the CDR3 DNA: 45 bases, framed from base 1. The trial excluded patients who had a history of autoimmune disease or who were on systemic immunosuppression. In every dose cohort, peripheral blood was drawn for TCR sequencing at baseline, cycle 4 day 1, and cycle 7 day 1. Samples were obtained from an open-label, multicenter, first-in-human phase I dose-escalation trial of ivuxolimab. Adults with locally advanced or metastatic melanoma, renal cell, hepatocellular, or head and neck squamous cell carcinoma were enrolled in the trial. Before TCR sequencing, CD4+ and CD8+ T cells were separately sorted from peripheral blood.

This clonotype originated in an adult with an advanced solid tumor such as melanoma, head and neck, liver or kidney cancer. Sequenced here: CD4+ or CD8+ T cells sorted from blood, sampled in a trial of the OX40 agonist ivuxolimab. Recombination joined TRBV7-9 with TRBJ1-2, with 9 bases matching TRBD1. CDR3 loop: CASSFWDRANYGYTF. The sequenced DNA: TGTGCCAGCAGCTTCTGGGACAGGGCTAACTATGGCTACACCTTC.